The following is a T cell receptor beta chain sequence with its context. Its antigen is not identified. This sample was taken from a study of lymphopenia after photon versus proton radiotherapy. Repertoires were generated with immunoSEQ multiplex PCR, while TCRdb's copy carries only in-frame clones and drops some. Of around 160,000 clones listed, around 85% are singletons. The study, taken as a whole, reports: Oligoclonal CD8+ Temra expansion after nadir drove photon patients' diversity drop. Relative stability marked proton patients; photon patients lost diversity and naive cells. Survival link was tested only in deceased patients; proton benefit remains a possibility. A bigger post-nadir fall in TCR diversity correlated inversely with survival time in deceased patients.

This specimen consisted of peripheral blood, obtained from a patient treated with photon-based radiotherapy. The origin of this receptor is a man between 50 and 59 years old with gastric cancer.

The CDR3 protein is CASSPGGAGNEQFF. The CDR3 DNA sequence: TGTGCCAGCAGCCCAGGAGGGGCAGGTAATGAGCAGTTCTTC. The rearrangement uses TRBV11-2 and TRBJ2-1; D possibly corresponds to TRBD2 (6 bases). V was cut by 5 bases and J by 7 bases, with 15 bases left in between. Germline V gene sequence: CDR1 SGHAT, CDR2 FQNNGV. This CDR3 region has 14 residues.